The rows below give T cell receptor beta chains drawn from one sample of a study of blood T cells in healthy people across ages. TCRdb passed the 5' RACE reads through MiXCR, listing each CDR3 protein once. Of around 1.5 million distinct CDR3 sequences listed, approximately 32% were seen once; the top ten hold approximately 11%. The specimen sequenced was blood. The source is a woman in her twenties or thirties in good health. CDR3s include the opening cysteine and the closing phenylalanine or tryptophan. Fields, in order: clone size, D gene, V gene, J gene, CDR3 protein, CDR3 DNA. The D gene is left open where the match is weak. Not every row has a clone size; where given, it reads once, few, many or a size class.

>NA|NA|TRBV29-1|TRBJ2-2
CSVGDSSTGELFF
TGCAGCGTGGGGGACTCGAGCACCGGGGAGCTGTTTTTT
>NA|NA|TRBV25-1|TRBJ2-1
CASSGPPSREGNEQFF
TGTGCCAGCAGTGGCCCCCCTAGTAGAGAGGGCAATGAGCAGTTCTTC
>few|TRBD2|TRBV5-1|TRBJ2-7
CASSDVGRLAVYEQYF
TGCGCCAGCAGCGATGTGGGGAGACTAGCGGTCTACGAGCAGTACTTC
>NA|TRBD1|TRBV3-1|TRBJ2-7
CASSQESPRGPQYF
TGTGCCAGCAGCCAAGAAAGCCCCAGGGGGCCGCAGTACTTC
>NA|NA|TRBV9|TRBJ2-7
CASSLRLPDWSSYEQYF
TGTGCCAGCAGCCTCCGTCTCCCCGACTGGAGCTCCTACGAGCAGTACTTC
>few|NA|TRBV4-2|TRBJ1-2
CASSQESGGAGYGYTF
TGTGCCAGCAGCCAAGAAAGTGGGGGCGCGGGATATGGCTACACCTTC
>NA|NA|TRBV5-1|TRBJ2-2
CASSRRDPTGELFF
TGCGCCAGCAGCCGCCGGGACCCTACCGGGGAGCTGTTTTTT
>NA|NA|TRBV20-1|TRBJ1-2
CSARGDSSNYGYTF
TGCAGTGCTAGAGGCGACTCGTCTAACTATGGCTACACCTTC
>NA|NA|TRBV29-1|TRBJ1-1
CSVVGHTEAFF
TGCAGCGTGGTGGGGCACACTGAAGCTTTCTTT
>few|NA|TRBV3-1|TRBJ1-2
CASSPSSLGGYTF
TGTGCCAGCAGCCCTAGTAGTTTGGGCGGCTACACCTTC
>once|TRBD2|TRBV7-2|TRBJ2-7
CAGSPRSLAGGGYEQYF
TGTGCCGGCAGCCCCCGATCCCTAGCGGGGGGAGGTTACGAGCAGTACTTC
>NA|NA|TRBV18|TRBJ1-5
CASSPAGQVNQPQHF
TGTGCCAGCTCACCGGCGGGACAAGTAAATCAGCCCCAGCATTTT
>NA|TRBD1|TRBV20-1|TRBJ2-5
CRAGGQETQYF
TGCAGAGCAGGGGGACAAGAGACCCAGTACTTC
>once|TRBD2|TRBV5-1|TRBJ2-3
CASSLVLAGGGSTDTQYF
TGCGCCAGCAGCTTGGTGCTAGCGGGAGGGGGCAGCACAGATACGCAGTATTTT
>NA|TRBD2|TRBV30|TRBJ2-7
CAWSHGAGDGDEQYF
TGTGCCTGGAGCCACGGAGCGGGAGACGGAGACGAGCAGTACTTC
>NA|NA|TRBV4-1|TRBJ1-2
CVSSHRSSPTYGYTF
TGCGTCAGCAGCCATCGGAGCAGCCCGACCTATGGCTACACCTTC
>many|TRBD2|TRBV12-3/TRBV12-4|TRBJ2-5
CASSFPAGGQETQYF
TGTGCCAGCAGTTTTCCAGCGGGGGGCCAAGAGACCCAGTACTTC
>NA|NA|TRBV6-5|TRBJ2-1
CASSYSTGYGAAYNEQFF
TGTGCCAGCAGTTACTCGACGGGTTACGGAGCGGCCTACAATGAGCAGTTCTTC
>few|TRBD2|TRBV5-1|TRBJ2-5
CASSPGGSVGETQYF
TGCGCCAGCAGCCCCGGGGGGAGCGTTGGAGAGACCCAGTACTTC
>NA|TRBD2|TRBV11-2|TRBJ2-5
CASSLGPPGGLAQETQYF
TGTGCCAGCAGCTTAGGCCCCCCTGGGGGACTAGCTCAAGAGACCCAGTACTTC
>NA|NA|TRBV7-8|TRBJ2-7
CASSVRSGGLGEQYF
TGTGCCAGCAGCGTTAGGAGTGGTGGCCTCGGGGAGCAGTACTTC
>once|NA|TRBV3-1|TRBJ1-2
CASSQPSNYGCTF
TGTGCCAGCAGCCAACCGTCTAACTATGGCTGCACCTTC
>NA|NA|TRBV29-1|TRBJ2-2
CSVDDYSALGTGELFF
TGCAGCGTTGATGACTACTCTGCGCTCGGGACCGGGGAGCTGTTTTTT
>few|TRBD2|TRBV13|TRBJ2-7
CASSLSRGDSYEQYF
TGTGCCAGCAGCTTATCTCGGGGGGATTCCTACGAGCAGTACTTC
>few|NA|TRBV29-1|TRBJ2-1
CSVRSTYNEQFF
TGCAGCGTTCGTTCTACCTACAATGAGCAGTTCTTC
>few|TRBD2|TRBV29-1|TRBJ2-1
CSVSVGTRAYNEQFF
TGCAGCGTTTCTGTAGGGACTAGGGCCTACAATGAGCAGTTCTTC
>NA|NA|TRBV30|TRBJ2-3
CAWSVGSVRTDTQYF
TGTGCCTGGAGTGTAGGGTCTGTACGGACAGATACGCAGTATTTT
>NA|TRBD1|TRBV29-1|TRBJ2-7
CSAAGTGTGSSDEQYF
TGCAGCGCCGCCGGGACCGGGACAGGGAGCTCCGACGAGCAGTACTTC
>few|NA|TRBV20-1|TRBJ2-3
CSARVLGPGLYF
TGCAGTGCTAGAGTCCTGGGCCCTGGCCTGTATTTT
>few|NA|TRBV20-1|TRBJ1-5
CSARVEEKPGQPQHF
TGCAGTGCTAGAGTGGAGGAGAAACCCGGTCAGCCCCAGCATTTT
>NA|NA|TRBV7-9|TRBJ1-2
CASGQGTYGYTF
TGTGCCAGCGGGCAGGGGACCTATGGCTACACCTTC
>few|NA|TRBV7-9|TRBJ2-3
CASSLQDASDTQYF
TGTGCCAGCAGCTTACAGGACGCCTCAGATACGCAGTATTTT
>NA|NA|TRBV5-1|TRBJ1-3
CASSLGAHSGNTIYF
TGCGCCAGCAGCTTGGGGGCCCATTCTGGAAACACCATATATTTT
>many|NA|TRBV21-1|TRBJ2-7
CASSPGQNPYEQYF
TGTGCCAGCAGCCCGGGACAGAACCCCTACGAGCAGTACTTC
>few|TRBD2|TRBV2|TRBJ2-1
CASPTSGSAYNEKFF
TGTGCCAGCCCGACTAGCGGGAGTGCCTACAATGAGAAGTTCTTC
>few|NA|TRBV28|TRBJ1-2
CASTRRGKDYGYTF
TGTGCCAGCACCCGTCGGGGGAAGGACTATGGCTACACCTTC
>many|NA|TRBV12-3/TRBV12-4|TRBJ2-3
CATTWGVPDTQYF
TGTGCCACTACGTGGGGGGTCCCAGATACGCAGTATTTT
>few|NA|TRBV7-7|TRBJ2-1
CASSSGGMEQFF
TGTGCCAGCAGCTCGGGGGGCATGGAGCAGTTCTTC
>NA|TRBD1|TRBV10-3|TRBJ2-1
CAITQGGFSDEQFF
TGTGCCATCACTCAAGGGGGCTTTTCGGATGAGCAGTTCTTC
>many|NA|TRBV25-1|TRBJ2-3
CASSSPGQPTDTQYF
TGTGCCAGCAGCTCTCCGGGACAACCCACAGATACGCAGTATTTT
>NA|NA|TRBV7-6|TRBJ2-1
CASSPHRDYNEQFF
TGTGCCAGCAGCCCTCACAGGGACTACAATGAGCAGTTCTTC
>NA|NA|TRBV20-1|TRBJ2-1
CSGPDYNEQFF
TGCAGTGGGCCGGACTACAATGAGCAGTTCTTC
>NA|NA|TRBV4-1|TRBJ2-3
CASSQDQASYADTQYF
TGCGCCAGCAGCCAAGATCAAGCCTCCTACGCAGATACGCAGTATTTT
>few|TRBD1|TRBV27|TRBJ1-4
CASSPGTGRKNEKLFF
TGTGCCAGCAGCCCCGGGACAGGGAGGAAAAATGAAAAACTGTTTTTT
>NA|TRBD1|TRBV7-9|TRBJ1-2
CASSLGWGQLIRGYTF
TGTGCCAGCAGCTTAGGCTGGGGACAGTTGATCCGAGGCTACACCTTC
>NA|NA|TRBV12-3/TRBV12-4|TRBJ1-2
CASRRESNYGYTF
TGTGCCAGCCGGCGCGAGAGTAACTATGGCTACACCTTC
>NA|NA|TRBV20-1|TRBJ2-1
CSASPRVTEQFF
TGCAGTGCCAGCCCTAGGGTGACTGAGCAGTTCTTC
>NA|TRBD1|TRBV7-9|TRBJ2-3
CASTQDRGIDMQYF
TGTGCCAGCACCCAAGACAGGGGGATAGATATGCAGTATTTT
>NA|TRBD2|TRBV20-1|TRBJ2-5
CSASYWTSGIQGGTQYF
TGCAGTGCTAGTTATTGGACTAGCGGGATTCAGGGAGGGACCCAGTACTTC
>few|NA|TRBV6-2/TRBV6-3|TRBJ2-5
CASSYQGRDETQYF
TGTGCCAGCAGTTATCAGGGGAGGGACGAGACCCAGTACTTC
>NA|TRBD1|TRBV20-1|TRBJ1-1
CSARQGLGTEAFF
TGCAGTGCAAGACAGGGGTTGGGAACTGAAGCTTTCTTT
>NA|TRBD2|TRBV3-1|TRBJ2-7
CASSRFPTSGNSYEQYF
TGTGCCAGCAGCCGTTTCCCGACTAGCGGGAACTCCTACGAGCAGTACTTC
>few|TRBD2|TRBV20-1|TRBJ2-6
CSGGDAVGGANVLTF
TGCAGCGGGGGGGACGCCGTTGGTGGGGCCAACGTCCTGACTTTC
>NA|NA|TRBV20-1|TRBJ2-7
CSARLQVYEQYF
TGCAGTGCTAGGTTACAGGTCTACGAGCAGTACTTC
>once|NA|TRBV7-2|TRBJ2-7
CASSLEGRGVEQYF
TGTGCCAGCAGCTTAGAAGGCAGGGGAGTCGAGCAGTACTTC
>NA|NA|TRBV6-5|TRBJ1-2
CASSRQDRVGYTF
TGTGCCAGCAGTCGACAGGATAGAGTTGGCTACACCTTC
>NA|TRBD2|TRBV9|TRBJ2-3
CASSAGRASTDTQYF
TGTGCCAGCAGCGCGGGGAGGGCTAGCACAGATACGCAGTATTTT